This is a list of T cell receptor beta chains from one sample in a study of blood T cell repertoires in COVID-19. Only in-frame clones appear in the TCRdb table, and some are missing; sequencing was by immunoSEQ multiplex PCR. The data contain about 150,000 clones, approximately 80% of them singletons. The sample comprised PBMCs or T cells enriched from blood (not recorded which). Receptors were obtained from a woman in her thirties or forties who had recovered from COVID-19. CDR3s leave out the opening cysteine and the closing phenylalanine or tryptophan. Expanded clones get a size class; other rows say once, few or many, or leave the size out.

clone_size v_call cdr3_aa
NA TRBV11-2 ASSEHQTGELF
once TRBV2 ASRRDRDNEKLF
NA TRBV6-5 ASRGSSYGYT
once TRBV7-9 ASSESNQPQH
NA TRBV9 ASSADRDLGYT
NA TRBV18 ASSLGTGTMNTEAF
NA TRBV14 ATTQGGYGYT
NA TRBV7-8 ASSPQGRNTEAF
NA TRBV5-5 ASSLSGLLAQYQETQY
NA TRBV5-4 ASSSLGLAESYEQY
NA TRBV5-6 ASSLAGLADTEAF
NA TRBV29-1 SVEGGPLRANTEAF
NA TRBV6-5 ASRGGASGAYEQY
NA TRBV5-1 ASSPAAGTLTYNEQF